This is a list of T cell receptor beta chains from one sample in a study of blood T cell repertoires in COVID-19. Repertoires were generated with immunoSEQ multiplex PCR, while TCRdb's copy carries only in-frame clones and drops some. The sample shows approximately 250,000 clones, around 93% of them seen only once. Material: PBMCs or T cells enriched from blood (not recorded which). The receptors here all came from a man in his forties or fifties who had been exposed to COVID-19. Each CDR3 is given with its conserved first and last residue. The order of the fields is CDR3 length, J gene, D gene, V gene, clone size, CDR3 DNA, CDR3 protein. A D gene is named only where the DNA matches it firmly. For some rows the clone size is stated as once, few or many, or as a class when expanded; others skip it.

length: 15
J: TRBJ2-7
D: TRBD2
V: TRBV28
size: -
DNA: TGTGCCAGCAGTGCCGCTAGCGGGAGGGCCCACGAGCAGTACTTC
CDR3: CASSAASGRAHEQYF

length: 16
J: TRBJ2-1
D: -
V: TRBV5-1
size: few
DNA: TGCGCCAGCAGCTTAAGCCCGCAGGGCTCCTACAATGAGCAGTTCTTC
CDR3: CASSLSPQGSYNEQFF

length: 17
J: TRBJ2-7
D: TRBD2
V: TRBV4-3
size: -
DNA: TGCGCCAGCAGCCAAGAAGTATCGGCTAGCGGGATTTACGAGCAGTACTTC
CDR3: CASSQEVSASGIYEQYF

length: 16
J: TRBJ1-2
D: -
V: TRBV28
size: -
DNA: TGTGCCAGCAGTTCCCCCGGAGAAAAGGCTAACTATGGCTACACCTTC
CDR3: CASSSPGEKANYGYTF

length: 16
J: TRBJ1-5
D: -
V: TRBV24-1
size: -
DNA: TGTGCCACCAGTGATCCCCGGGGGGGGGATAATCAGCCCCAGCATTTT
CDR3: CATSDPRGGDNQPQHF

length: 13
J: TRBJ1-1
D: -
V: TRBV5-1
size: -
DNA: TGCGCCACCCGGACAGTCGAGAACACTGAAGCTTTCTTT
CDR3: CATRTVENTEAFF

length: 14
J: TRBJ1-1
D: -
V: TRBV18
size: -
DNA: TGTGCCAGCTCGCCCACCTTTGGAGGCACTGAAGCTTTCTTT
CDR3: CASSPTFGGTEAFF

length: 15
J: TRBJ2-5
D: TRBD1
V: TRBV9
size: -
DNA: TGTGCCAGCAGCGGAGGACAGGGGTTTGGAGAGACCCAGTACTTC
CDR3: CASSGGQGFGETQYF

length: 14
J: TRBJ2-3
D: -
V: TRBV7-9
size: -
DNA: TGTGCCAGCAGCGTACAGGGATACACAGATACGCAGTATTTT
CDR3: CASSVQGYTDTQYF

length: 14
J: TRBJ1-2
D: TRBD1
V: TRBV29-1
size: -
DNA: TGCAGCGTTGGTCAACAGGGGTTCTTCTATGGCTACACCTTC
CDR3: CSVGQQGFFYGYTF

length: 14
J: TRBJ2-1
D: TRBD2
V: TRBV4-2
size: -
DNA: TGTGCCAGCAGCTCTAGCGGGTCGGGCAATGAGCAGTTCTTC
CDR3: CASSSSGSGNEQFF

length: 14
J: TRBJ1-5
D: -
V: TRBV28
size: -
DNA: TGTGCCAGCAGTCCGGACCCGGGAGGTCAGCCCCAGCATTTT
CDR3: CASSPDPGGQPQHF

length: 15
J: TRBJ2-1
D: TRBD1
V: TRBV7-9
size: -
DNA: TGTGCCAGCACCTACCGGGGACAGGCCTACAATGAGCAGTTCTTC
CDR3: CASTYRGQAYNEQFF

length: 13
J: TRBJ2-2
D: -
V: TRBV19
size: -
DNA: TGTGCCAGTAGTATAGCCCGAGACGGGGAGCTGTTTTTT
CDR3: CASSIARDGELFF

length: 16
J: TRBJ1-2
D: -
V: TRBV5-1
size: -
DNA: TGCGCCAGCAGCTTGGAAAGTGGAGCGCATAACTATGGCTACACCTTC
CDR3: CASSLESGAHNYGYTF

length: 16
J: TRBJ2-1
D: TRBD2
V: TRBV9
size: few
DNA: TGTGCCAGCAGCGTAGGGGGAGCGGGAGGATACAATGAGCAGTTCTTC
CDR3: CASSVGGAGGYNEQFF

length: 17
J: TRBJ2-7
D: -
V: TRBV9
size: -
DNA: TGTGCCAGCAGCGTTGTTACTAGAGGACAGTTTCTCTACGAGCAGTACTTC
CDR3: CASSVVTRGQFLYEQYF